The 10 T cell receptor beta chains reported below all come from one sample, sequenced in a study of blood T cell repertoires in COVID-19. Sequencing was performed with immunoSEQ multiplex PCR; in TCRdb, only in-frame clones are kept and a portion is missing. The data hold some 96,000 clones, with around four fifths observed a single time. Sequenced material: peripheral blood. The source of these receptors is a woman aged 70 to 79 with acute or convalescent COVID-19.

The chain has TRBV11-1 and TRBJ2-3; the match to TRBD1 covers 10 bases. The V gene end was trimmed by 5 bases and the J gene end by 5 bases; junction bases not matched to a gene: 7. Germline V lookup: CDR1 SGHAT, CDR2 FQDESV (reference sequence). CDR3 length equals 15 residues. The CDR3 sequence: CASSRLRTGGDTQYF. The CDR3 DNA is TGTGCCAGCAGCCGACTCCGGACAGGGGGAGATACGCAGTATTTT.

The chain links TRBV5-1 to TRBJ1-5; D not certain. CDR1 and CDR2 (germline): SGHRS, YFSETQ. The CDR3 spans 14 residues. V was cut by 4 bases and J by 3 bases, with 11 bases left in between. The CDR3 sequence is CASSLGQDNQPQHF. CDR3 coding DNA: TGCGCCAGCAGCCTCGGCCAGGACAATCAGCCCCAGCATTTT.

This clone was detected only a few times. CDR3 nucleotide sequence: TGTGCCAGCAGCTTGCTGGCCGGGACTAGTTACACAGATACGCAGTATTTT. It is translated as CASSLLAGTSYTDTQYF. This sequence joins TRBV5-6 and TRBJ2-3; 8 positions match TRBD2. Germline V gene lookup returns CDR1 SGHDT and CDR2 YYEEEE. The CDR3 is made up of 17 amino acids. The V and J ends lost 1 base and 2 bases, in that order; junction bases with no gene match: 9.

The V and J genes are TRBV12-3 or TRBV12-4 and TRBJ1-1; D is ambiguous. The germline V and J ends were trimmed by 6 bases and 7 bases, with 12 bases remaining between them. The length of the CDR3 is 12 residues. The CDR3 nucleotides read TGTGCCAGCAGCCGTCCCAGAAATGAAGCTTTCTTT. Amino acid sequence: CASSRPRNEAFF.

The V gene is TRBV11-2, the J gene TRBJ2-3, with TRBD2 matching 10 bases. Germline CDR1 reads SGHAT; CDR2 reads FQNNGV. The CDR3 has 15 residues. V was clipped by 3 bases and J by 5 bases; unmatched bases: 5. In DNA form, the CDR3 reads TGTGCCAGCAGCTTCTTTAGCGGGGGGCTAGATACGCAGTATTTT. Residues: CASSFFSGGLDTQYF. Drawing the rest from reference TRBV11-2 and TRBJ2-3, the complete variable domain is EAGVAQSPRYKIIEKRQSVAFWCNPISGHATLYWYQQILGQGPKLLIQFQNNGVVDDSQLPKDRFSAERLKGVDSTLKIQPAKLEDSAVYLCASSFFSGGLDTQYFGPGTRLTVL.

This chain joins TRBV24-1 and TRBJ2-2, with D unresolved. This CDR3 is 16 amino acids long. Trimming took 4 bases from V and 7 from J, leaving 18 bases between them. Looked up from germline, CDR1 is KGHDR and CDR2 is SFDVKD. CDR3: CATSDIALRSVGELFF. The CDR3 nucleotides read TGTGCCACCAGTGACATAGCCTTAAGGAGTGTCGGGGAGCTGTTTTTT.

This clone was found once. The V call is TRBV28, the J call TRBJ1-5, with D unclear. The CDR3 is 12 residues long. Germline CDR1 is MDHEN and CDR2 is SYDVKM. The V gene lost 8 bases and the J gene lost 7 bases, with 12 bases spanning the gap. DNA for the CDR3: TGTGCCAGCGATTGGGCGGGCCAGCCCCAGCATTTT. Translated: CASDWAGQPQHF.

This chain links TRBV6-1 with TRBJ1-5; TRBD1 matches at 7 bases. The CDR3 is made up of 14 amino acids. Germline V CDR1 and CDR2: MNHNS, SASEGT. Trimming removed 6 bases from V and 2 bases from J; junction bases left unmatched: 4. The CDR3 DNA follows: TGTGCCAGCAGGGACACAGGGGGCAATCAGCCCCAGCATTTT. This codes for CASRDTGGNQPQHF.

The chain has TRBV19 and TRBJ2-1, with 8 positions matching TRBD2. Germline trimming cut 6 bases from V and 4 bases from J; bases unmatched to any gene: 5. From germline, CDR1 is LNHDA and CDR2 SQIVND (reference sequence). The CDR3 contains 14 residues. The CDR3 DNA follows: TGTGCCAGTAGGGGTAGCGGGGCATACAATGAGCAGTTCTTC. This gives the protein CASRGSGAYNEQFF.

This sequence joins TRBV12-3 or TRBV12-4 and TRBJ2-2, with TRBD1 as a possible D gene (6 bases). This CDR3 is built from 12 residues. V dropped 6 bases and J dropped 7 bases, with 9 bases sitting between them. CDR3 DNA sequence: TGTGCCAGCAGGAGGGGGATCGGGGAGCTGTTTTTT. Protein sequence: CASRRGIGELFF.